A single sample is the source of the 22 T cell receptor beta chains below, sequenced in a study of cytomegalovirus exposure and HLA in healthy donors. Method: immunoSEQ multiplex PCR; TCRdb's copy keeps in-frame clones and lacks some. Of 170,000 or so clones in the sample, approximately 81% are singletons; the top ten hold approximately 16%. The specimen was PBMCs. These receptors all stem from a man between 18 and 35 years old in good health and CMV-seropositive.

The rearrangement links TRBV2 to TRBJ2-3; the D is unclear. The germline V gene encodes CDR1 SNHLY and CDR2 FYNNEI. Between the trimmed V and J ends, which lost 5 bases and 4 bases, there was a span of 7 bases. The length of the CDR3 is 12 residues. For the CDR3, the DNA is TGTGCCAGCAGTCCCCTAGCAGATACGCAGTATTTT. This sequence encodes CASSPLADTQYF.

V usage is TRBV28 and J usage is TRBJ2-7; no clear D gene. The germline V gene has CDR1 MDHEN and CDR2 SYDVKM. V was cut by 1 base and J by 6 bases, with 19 bases left in between. CDR3 length equals 16 residues. The CDR3 bases are TGTGCCAGCAGTTTATCCACGACGGGTTGGTCTGCCGAGCAGTACTTC. Its translation: CASSLSTTGWSAEQYF. The full variable domain, rest sourced from reference TRBV28 and TRBJ2-7, is DVKVTQSSRYLVKRTGEKVFLECVQDMDHENMFWYRQDPGLGLRLIYFSYDVKMKEKGDIPEGYSVSREKKERFSLILESASTNQTSMYLCASSLSTTGWSAEQYFGPGTRLTVT.

The chain links TRBV7-2 to TRBJ2-6; D unclear. Germline V gives CDR1 SGHTA, CDR2 FQGNSA. The V gene lost 5 bases and the J gene lost 0 bases, with 20 bases spanning the gap. The CDR3 covers 19 residues. DNA of the CDR3: TGTGCCAGCAGCCCCGGCCGGTGGGCAGGCTTCTCTGGGGCCAACGTCCTGACTTTC. Its protein is CASSPGRWAGFSGANVLTF.

The rearrangement uses TRBV9 and TRBJ1-2; weak D call: TRBD1 (5 bases). Germline lookup yields CDR1 SGDLS and CDR2 YYNGEE. The CDR3 runs 15 residues. V shed 2 bases and J shed 8 bases, with 19 bases lying between them. The CDR3 sequence: CASSVGPPGQGGYTF. CDR3 nucleotide sequence: TGTGCCAGCAGCGTTGGCCCCCCAGGGCAAGGGGGCTACACCTTC.

The chain employs TRBV5-1 and TRBJ2-5, with 14 nucleotides matching TRBD2. There are 16 residues in the CDR3. Unmatched junction bases numbered 6, after V lost 4 bases and J lost 4 bases. Germline V gene data show CDR1 as SGHRS and CDR2 as YFSETQ. This CDR3 is CASSTGTSGSRETQYF. CDR3 sequence (DNA): TGCGCCAGCAGCACAGGGACTAGCGGGAGTCGAGAGACCCAGTACTTC.

This rearrangement joins TRBV6-4 to TRBJ1-2; no firm D call. Germline V gives CDR1 MRHNA, CDR2 SNTAGT. Trimming pared 7 bases from V and 8 bases from J, leaving 11 bases between. This CDR3 is 11 amino acids long. CDR3 sequence reads: CASIPKPGYTF. The CDR3, as DNA: TGTGCCAGCATTCCAAAGCCCGGCTACACCTTC.

The rearrangement joins TRBV28 to TRBJ2-7, with D perhaps TRBD1 (7 bases). CDR1 and CDR2 from the germline V gene are MDHEN and SYDVKM. Trimming shortened V by 3 bases and J by 2 bases, and 11 bases separated the two germline ends. The CDR3 contains 14 residues. CDR3 DNA: TGTGCCAGCAGTTTCGCCAGGGGGGCCTACGAGCAGTACTTC. Translating gives CASSFARGAYEQYF.

The J gene is TRBJ2-7, the V gene TRBV5-6; 12 bases agree with TRBD2. The junction had 4 bases not matched to a gene; V was cut back by 2 bases and J by 1 base. There are 16 residues in the CDR3. Germline V lookup: CDR1 SGHDT, CDR2 YYEEEE. Written as DNA, the CDR3 is TGTGCCAGCAGCTTCGACGGACTAGCGGGGTCCTACGAGCAGTACTTC. It yields the protein CASSFDGLAGSYEQYF.

The chain is built from TRBV7-9 and TRBJ2-1; D perhaps matches TRBD2 (6 bases). The CDR3 runs 12 residues. Trimming removed 5 bases at V and 5 bases at J, with 7 bases between. Germline-derived CDR1 and CDR2 are SEHNR and FQNEAQ (reference sequence). The CDR3 loop reads CASSPGDNEQFF. In nucleotides, the CDR3 is TGTGCCAGCAGCCCGGGGGACAATGAGCAGTTCTTC. Full variable domain (missing parts from reference TRBV7-9 and TRBJ2-1): DTGVSQNPRHKITKRGQNVTFRCDPISEHNRLYWYRQTLGQGPEFLTYFQNEAQLEKSRLLSDRFSAERPKGSFSTLEIQRTEQGDSAMYLCASSPGDNEQFFGPGTRLTVL.

The chain has TRBV28 and TRBJ1-2, with 10 positions matching TRBD1. This CDR3 is built from 13 residues. Germline V gene sequence: CDR1 MDHEN, CDR2 SYDVKM. V lost 10 bases and J lost 5; bases outside the gene matches: 7. CDR3 sequence reads: CATGTGDWYGYTF. As DNA, the CDR3 is TGTGCCACAGGGACAGGGGATTGGTATGGCTACACCTTC.

The V gene is TRBV27, the J gene TRBJ2-3; 11 bases fit TRBD2. The CDR3 is 17 amino acids. After removal of 2 bases from V and 3 bases from J, the junction contained 7 bases not matched to a gene. Germline CDR1 reads MNHEY; CDR2 reads SMNVEV (reference sequence). CDR3 coding DNA: TGTGCCAGCAGTTTAACTAGCGGGAGTCTGGGTACAGATACGCAGTATTTT. Residues: CASSLTSGSLGTDTQYF.

For this clone: This may stem from a read error, because a much larger clone lies one nucleotide away. The rearrangement joins TRBV28 to TRBJ1-5; the D gene is possibly TRBD1 (5 bases). V lost 7 bases and J 7 bases, leaving 14 bases between the germline ends. CDR1 and CDR2 (germline): MDHEN, SYDVKM. The CDR3 length is 13 residues. In nucleotides, the CDR3 is TGTGCCAGCAAGGGCGGGGGGGGACAGCCCCAGCATTTT. Its protein is CASKGGGGQPQHF.

This chain connects TRBV19 to TRBJ1-2; D uncertain. Per the germline V gene, CDR1 is LNHDA and CDR2 is SQIVND (reference sequence). Trimming pared 5 bases from V and 6 bases from J, leaving 10 bases between. This CDR3 spans 12 amino acids. CDR3 in amino acids: CASSYRGDGYTF. The CDR3 DNA is TGTGCCAGTAGTTACCGAGGAGATGGCTACACCTTC.

In its sample, this clone was seen once. The chain has TRBV9 and TRBJ2-2; D is perhaps TRBD1 (6 bases). The V gene lost 3 bases and the J gene lost 3 bases, with 15 bases spanning the gap. Germline CDR1 and CDR2: SGDLS and YYNGEE. The CDR3 has 16 amino acids. The DNA for the CDR3 is TGTGCCAGCAGCGCTCCCAGGGGCCCGCACACCGGGGAGCTGTTTTTT. Its protein is CASSAPRGPHTGELFF.

The V gene is TRBV4-1, the J gene TRBJ1-2; D is perhaps TRBD1 (5 bases). The CDR3 has 15 amino acids. Germline V gives CDR1 MGHRA, CDR2 YSYEKL. Trimming removed 0 bases from V and 4 bases from J, with 12 bases in between. CDR3: CASSQDRGGSYGYTF. CDR3 DNA sequence: TGCGCCAGCAGCCAAGATAGGGGTGGCAGCTATGGCTACACCTTC.

The genes are TRBV30 and TRBJ2-1, with D maybe TRBD1 (5 bases). This CDR3 contains 17 residues. The germline CDR1 and CDR2 sequences are GTSNPN and SVGIG (reference sequence). V lost 3 bases and J lost 0, with 18 bases in between. CDR3 region: CAWSLRKGALSYNEQFF. The CDR3 DNA sequence: TGTGCCTGGAGCCTACGTAAAGGGGCCCTCTCCTACAATGAGCAGTTCTTC.

V gene TRBV30 combines with J gene TRBJ1-5, with D tentatively TRBD1 (5 bases). Trimming removed 0 bases from V and 4 bases from J, with 10 bases in between. Looked up from germline, CDR1 is GTSNPN and CDR2 is SVGIG (reference sequence). This CDR3 comprises 14 residues. The CDR3, as DNA: TGTGCCTGGAGTGTAGGAGGGGTTAATCAGCCCCAGCATTTT. This gives the protein CAWSVGGVNQPQHF.

The chain is built from TRBV9 and TRBJ2-1; TRBD1 aligns across 9 bases. Germline V CDR1 and CDR2: SGDLS, YYNGEE. V shed 3 bases, J shed 7 bases, and the junction held 11 bases outside the gene matches. The CDR3 spans 16 residues. In DNA form, the CDR3 reads TGTGCCAGCAGCGCTTCCCCGGGACAGGGTATGAATGAGCAGTTCTTC. It yields the protein CASSASPGQGMNEQFF. The complete variable domain, with remaining parts taken from reference TRBV9 and TRBJ2-1, reads DSGVTQTPKHLITATGQRVTLRCSPRSGDLSVYWYQQSLDQGLQFLIQYYNGEERAKGNILERFSAQQFPDLHSELNLSSLELGDSALYFCASSASPGQGMNEQFFGPGTRLTVL.

The chain links TRBV19 to TRBJ2-7; 11 nucleotides match TRBD2. The CDR3 runs 15 residues. V lost 5 bases to trimming and J lost 4 bases; unmatched junction nucleotides: 7. Germline loops: CDR1 LNHDA, CDR2 SQIVND (reference sequence). The CDR3 region has the DNA TGTGCCAGTAGTTCTTCTGGGACTAGCGGTTACGAGCAGTACTTC. Translation gives CASSSSGTSGYEQYF.

The J gene is TRBJ2-1, the V gene TRBV7-6; 9 nucleotides match TRBD1. This CDR3 has 15 amino acids. Losses at the gene ends were 5 bases for V and 7 bases for J; bases not matched to a gene: 9. Germline V gene sequence: CDR1 SGHVS, CDR2 FNYEAQ. CDR3 bases: TGTGCCAGCAGCCCGAGACAGGGGGAGAGAAATGAGCAGTTCTTC. It codes for CASSPRQGERNEQFF.

The gene calls are TRBV11-2 and TRBJ2-1; 9 nucleotides match TRBD2. The length of the CDR3 is 16 residues. Germline V gene lookup returns CDR1 SGHAT and CDR2 FQNNGV. Unmatched junction bases numbered 8, after V lost 1 base and J lost 7 bases. CDR3 sequence reads: CASSLVASGILNEQFF. The CDR3 region has the DNA TGTGCCAGCAGCTTAGTGGCTAGCGGGATTTTGAATGAGCAGTTCTTC.

This chain joins TRBV18 and TRBJ2-1; 8 bases are a match to TRBD2. V was pared by 6 bases and J by 6 bases, with 10 bases of the junction left unmatched. This CDR3 region has 15 residues. Germline V lookup: CDR1 KGHSH, CDR2 LQKENI. CDR3 sequence reads: CASSPGTRSSNEQFF. CDR3 DNA: TGTGCCAGCTCCCCCGGGACTAGAAGCTCCAATGAGCAGTTCTTC.